Reported below is one T cell receptor (beta chain). Per the original data handling: Reference gene primer amplification gave estimated nucleated cell counts. The protocol was immunoSEQ multiplex PCR, while the TCRdb copy is restricted to in-frame clones and leaves out a portion. Clone size and the V and J calls come from that table; the DNA yielded D and trimming. This sample has roughly 97,000 clones; around three quarters occur once, and the top ten carry 7%. The junction had 0 bases not matched to a gene; V was cut back by 0 bases and J by 5 bases. This CDR3 is built from 14 residues. Germline V CDR1 and CDR2: SGHRS, YFSETQ. This entry belongs to a study of blood T cell repertoires in COVID-19. Study-wide context: Material from acute and convalescent COVID-19 was sourced from the United States, Italy and Spain.

What was sequenced was peripheral blood. The origin of this receptor is an older man with acute or convalescent COVID-19. The genes are TRBV5-1 and TRBJ1-5, with 9 bases matching TRBD1. CDR3: CASSLGTGDQPQHF. CDR3 DNA sequence: TGCGCCAGCAGCTTGGGGACAGGGGATCAGCCCCAGCATTTT.